These 22 T cell receptor beta chains were sequenced from one sample in a study of shared clonotypes between healthy human individuals. Clones were sequenced by immunoSEQ multiplex PCR, and TCRdb holds only the in-frame ones, with some missing. This repertoire shows 2 million to 3 million clones, approximately 93% found once; its top ten account for approximately 0.37%. Specimen: naive CD4+ T cells from PBMCs. As to subset: CD45RA+ positively selected. The source is a young man in good health. Some clones in this sample may be carry-over from other donors' samples.

The V call is TRBV10-3, the J call TRBJ2-7; no clear D. Germline V gene data show CDR1 as ENHRY and CDR2 as SYGVKD. Trimming took 0 bases from V and 5 from J, leaving 14 bases between them. The CDR3 has 15 residues. CDR3 residues: CAISESNSPRHEQYF. The CDR3 DNA sequence: TGTGCCATCAGTGAGTCGAACTCCCCACGGCACGAGCAGTACTTC.

This rearrangement joins TRBV5-1 to TRBJ1-1, with D perhaps TRBD1 (5 bases). CDR3 length: 14 residues. Trimming stripped 5 bases from V and 1 base from J, with 12 bases between. The germline V gene encodes CDR1 SGHRS and CDR2 YFSETQ. In DNA, the CDR3 is TGCGCCAGCAGAAAGGATACAGGGAACACTGAAGCTTTCTTT. It encodes CASRKDTGNTEAFF.

V is TRBV7-3 and J is TRBJ2-2, with 8 bases matching TRBD2. The V segment lost 6 bases and the J segment 3 bases; nucleotides outside the gene matches: 6. The CDR3 has 15 residues. Germline values: CDR1 SGHTA, CDR2 FQGTGA. The CDR3 nucleotides read TGTGCCAGCAGTAAAGCGGGAGCGGACACCGGGGAGCTGTTTTTT. Protein product: CASSKAGADTGELFF.

The V call is TRBV6-5, the J call TRBJ1-2; the D gene is possibly TRBD1 (6 bases). The V gene lost 0 bases and the J gene lost 4 bases, with 12 bases spanning the gap. This CDR3 region has 15 residues. Germline V gene sequence: CDR1 MNHEY, CDR2 SVGAGI. CDR3 coding DNA: TGTGCCAGCAGTTACTCGGGGAACAGGGCCTATGGCTACACCTTC. As protein: CASSYSGNRAYGYTF.

The chain is built from TRBV2 and TRBJ2-4, with 9 bases that match TRBD2. The CDR3 has 24 residues. The germline V gene encodes CDR1 SNHLY and CDR2 FYNNEI. V trimming: 6 bases; J trimming: 0 bases; junction bases outside the gene matches: 30. In nucleotides, the CDR3 is TGTGCCAGCAGGGCGGGACTGGGGCGGGAGGGTCAATTACCGACAAAGCTAGCCAAAAACATTCAGTACTTC. Amino acids: CASRAGLGREGQLPTKLAKNIQYF.

This clone was seen just once. V gene TRBV4-2 combines with J gene TRBJ2-1; 13 positions agree with TRBD2. This CDR3 is 17 amino acids long. V dropped 4 bases and J dropped 4; count of bases not matched to a gene: 7. CDR1 is LGHNA, CDR2 YNFKEQ, per germline. The CDR3 region has the DNA TGTGCCAGCAGCCTGGGACTAGCGGGACAGTTATACAATGAGCAGTTCTTC. Protein product: CASSLGLAGQLYNEQFF.

The chain links TRBV25-1 to TRBJ2-3; no clear D gene. Per the germline V gene, CDR1 is MGHDK and CDR2 is SYGVNS. The length of the CDR3 is 14 residues. The V gene lost 4 bases and the J gene lost 3 bases, with 11 bases spanning the gap. CDR3: CASSGLEVTDTQYF. Written as DNA, the CDR3 is TGTGCCAGCAGTGGTCTAGAGGTGACAGATACGCAGTATTTT.

This sequence joins TRBV7-2 and TRBJ2-7; D ambiguous. CDR1 is SGHTA, CDR2 FQGNSA, per germline. This CDR3 is built from 16 residues. Between the trimmed V and J ends, which lost 5 bases and 3 bases, there was a span of 20 bases. The DNA of the CDR3 is TGTGCCAGCAGCCGCACAGTTGGTGGGATTCTCTACGAGCAGTACTTC. Residues: CASSRTVGGILYEQYF.

Worth noting for this clone: Other nucleotide sequences in the sample specify the same CDR3. J is TRBJ2-1 and V is TRBV5-1; D is perhaps TRBD1 (5 bases). This CDR3 has 14 residues. Germline assignment: CDR1 SGHRS and CDR2 YFSETQ. Trimming pared 1 base from V and 7 bases from J, leaving 12 bases between. CDR3 amino acids: CASSLSQGWNEQFF. Here the CDR3 DNA reads TGCGCCAGCAGCTTGAGTCAGGGTTGGAATGAGCAGTTCTTC.

The chain combines TRBV25-1 with TRBJ2-5; D perhaps matches TRBD2 (6 bases). V lost 4 bases, J lost 4 bases, and 10 bases lay in between. The CDR3 is 13 amino acids. CDR1 is MGHDK, CDR2 SYGVNS, per germline. CDR3 DNA: TGTGCCAGCAGTGGGCGGGACGGAGAGACCCAGTACTTC. Its translation is CASSGRDGETQYF.

CDR3 sequence (DNA): TGTGCCAGCAGTTTTTTTGGACCAGCAGGCTACGAGCAGTACTTC. This sequence encodes CASSFFGPAGYEQYF. The chain combines TRBV28 with TRBJ2-7; D gene unclear. Trimming cost V 3 bases and J 3 bases, with 15 bases left between them. Germline CDR1 MDHEN, CDR2 SYDVKM. The CDR3 totals 15 residues.

The rearrangement joins TRBV7-2 to TRBJ2-7, with D maybe TRBD1 (5 bases). With 4 bases removed from V and 0 bases from J, the gap between germline ends came to 19 bases. Germline CDR1 and CDR2: SGHTA and FQGNSA. The CDR3 is made up of 17 amino acids. CDR3: CASSSRLGPRSSYEQYF. Here the CDR3 DNA reads TGTGCCAGCAGCTCCCGATTGGGGCCGAGGAGCTCCTACGAGCAGTACTTC.

Only one count was recorded for this clone. The CDR3 sequence: CASSGRDNDYEQYF. In DNA form, the CDR3 reads TGTGCCAGCAGCGGTAGGGACAACGACTACGAGCAGTACTTC. The chain couples TRBV9 to TRBJ2-7, with a possible D match to TRBD1 (6 bases). With 3 bases removed from V and 3 bases from J, the gap between germline ends came to 13 bases. Germline V gives CDR1 SGDLS, CDR2 YYNGEE. CDR3 length equals 14 residues.

The genes are TRBV28 and TRBJ2-2; 9 bases agree with TRBD1. V gave up 4 bases and J gave up 4 bases; unmatched junction bases: 7. The germline gives CDR1 MDHEN, CDR2 SYDVKM. CDR3 size: 16 residues. CDR3 loop: CASSSPGQGITGELFF. CDR3 DNA: TGTGCCAGCAGTTCTCCGGGACAGGGCATCACCGGGGAGCTGTTTTTT.

The chain employs TRBV5-1 and TRBJ2-2; possible D gene TRBD2, 6 bases. Between the trimmed V and J ends, which lost 0 bases and 4 bases, there was a span of 10 bases. Germline-derived CDR1 and CDR2 are SGHRS and YFSETQ. The CDR3 has 15 residues. The CDR3 loop is CASSLAGDSTGELFF. As DNA, the CDR3 is TGCGCCAGCAGCTTGGCGGGGGACTCCACCGGGGAGCTGTTTTTT. Based on the CDR3 plus reference TRBV5-1 and TRBJ2-2, the full variable domain is KAGVTQTPRYLIKTRGQQVTLSCSPISGHRSVSWYQQTPGQGLQFLFEYFSETQRNKGNFPGRFSGRQFSNSRSEMNVSTLELGDSALYLCASSLAGDSTGELFFGEGSRLTVL.

The gene calls are TRBV5-8 and TRBJ1-1; D is unresolved. CDR1 SGHTS and CDR2 YDEGEE come from the germline V gene. Between the trimmed V and J ends, which lost 0 bases and 1 base, there was a span of 7 bases. This CDR3 has 14 amino acids. The CDR3: CASSLDQRNTEAFF. The DNA of the CDR3 is TGTGCCAGCAGCTTGGATCAGAGGAACACTGAAGCTTTCTTT. The whole variable domain, remainder taken from reference TRBV5-8 and TRBJ1-1, is EAGVTQSPTHLIKTRGQQATLRCSPISGHTSVYWYQQALGLGLQFLLWYDEGEERNRGNFPPRFSGRQFPNYSSELNVNALELEDSALYLCASSLDQRNTEAFFGQGTRLTVV.

V gene TRBV27 combines with J gene TRBJ2-3, with a weak D call TRBD2 (6 bases). This CDR3 region has 15 residues. Germline V gene data show CDR1 as MNHEY and CDR2 as SMNVEV (reference sequence). V dropped 6 bases and J dropped 2 bases, with 15 bases sitting between them. As DNA, the CDR3 is TGTGCCAGCAGCCTAGGCGGGACTTTCACAGATACGCAGTATTTT. Translating gives CASSLGGTFTDTQYF.

This sequence joins TRBV7-9 and TRBJ2-7; D tentatively fits TRBD1 or TRBD2 (7 bases each). The germline gives CDR1 SEHNR, CDR2 FQNEAQ (reference sequence). The CDR3 contains 13 residues. Trimming removed 3 bases at V and 7 bases at J, with 13 bases between. CDR3 DNA: TGTGCCAGCAGCTTTACAGGGGAGGGAGAGCAGTACTTC. Residues: CASSFTGEGEQYF.

The rearrangement joins TRBV29-1 to TRBJ1-3; possible D gene TRBD1, 5 bases. Germline V gene sequence: CDR1 SQVTM, CDR2 ANQGSEA. This CDR3 spans 13 amino acids. Trimming took 3 bases from V and 2 from J, leaving 8 bases between them. The CDR3 loop is CSVDARAGNTIYF. DNA for the CDR3: TGCAGCGTTGATGCCAGGGCTGGAAACACCATATATTTT.

In regard to this clone: The same CDR3 can be traced to other DNA sequences in this sample. J is TRBJ2-2 and V is TRBV7-2, with D possibly matching TRBD2 (6 bases). The CDR3 spans 15 residues. The germline gives CDR1 SGHTA, CDR2 FQGNSA. V lost 5 bases and J 1 base, leaving 11 bases between the germline ends. This chain's CDR3 is CASSRGRENTGELFF. The CDR3 nucleotides read TGTGCCAGCAGCCGAGGGCGGGAGAACACCGGGGAGCTGTTTTTT.

With regard to this clone: In the same sample, other DNA sequences code for this CDR3. The chain uses TRBV30 and TRBJ2-2; unclear D gene. V was clipped by 2 bases and J by 5 bases, with 3 bases between them. CDR1 is GTSNPN and CDR2 is SVGIG in the germline V gene (reference sequence). The CDR3 contains 11 residues. The CDR3 DNA is TGTGCCTGGAGTTTGACCGGGGAGCTGTTTTTT. Translated: CAWSLTGELFF.

The rearrangement links TRBV28 to TRBJ1-1; no firm D call. The germline CDR1 and CDR2 sequences are MDHEN and SYDVKM. Trimming cost V 8 bases and J 0 bases, with 19 bases left between them. CDR3 length equals 16 residues. CDR3 protein: CASGLSGWSLNTEAFF. CDR3 nucleotides: TGTGCCAGCGGTCTATCGGGGTGGAGCCTGAACACTGAAGCTTTCTTT.